This TCR beta chain was sequenced in a study of blood T cells in healthy people across ages. The study, taken as a whole, reports: Donor CMV status, an unknown factor, possibly confounded changes in expanded clonotypes.

Trimming left V 1 base short and J 0 bases short, with 10 bases between. Germline V lookup: CDR1 DFQATT, CDR2 SNEGSKA (reference sequence). The CDR3 is 14 residues long. Primers used in a second PCR of about 7 to 12 cycles were a sample-barcoded 5' primer and a J-beta primer mix. Each of the cDNA molecules was tagged by a template-switch adaptor with 12 random nucleotides. TCRdb processed the 5' RACE reads anew with MiXCR; each CDR3 protein has one entry. The sample has 790,000 or so distinct CDR3 sequences, more than 35% seen once. Remarks on this clonotype: Its target is not known.

The rearrangement links TRBV20-1 to TRBJ2-7; D gene uncertain. The specimen was blood. The receptor comes from a man older than 75 in good health. The CDR3 DNA reads TGCAGTGCTAGAGGGCAGTCCAACTCCTACGAGCAGTACTTC. Protein product: CSARGQSNSYEQYF.